Presented here are 6 T cell receptor beta chains from one specimen sequenced in a study of T cell repertoires in cytomegalovirus infection (dated by TCRdb to the late 2010s). The sample's treatment or condition label is to be understood as: in vitro stimulation with specific CMV peptide epitopes to enrich CMV-specific T cells. Their recognized antigens are unknown. The reads were generated on an Illumina HiSeq 1500. TCRdb trimmed the raw reads at Q25, called clones with MiXCR and kept productive beta chains. Here each entry gathers all rows of one CDR3 protein and keeps the most common genes and DNA. This sample gives some 920,000 distinct CDR3 sequences in total; around 30% of them show up just once. The ten largest account for about an eighth of the sample. The sample consisted of cultured CD8+ T cells from PBMCs, taken from culture after CMV antigen stimulation. The receptor set was obtained from a human donor in good health (CMV status not recorded). Some clones in this sample may be carry-over from other donors' samples.

This clonotype was seen more than once but under ten times. This chain links TRBV7-9 with TRBJ2-1; D gene unclear. The germline V and J ends were trimmed by 8 bases and 15 bases, with 8 bases remaining between them. Germline CDR1 SEHNR, CDR2 FQNEAQ (reference sequence). The CDR3 is 8 residues long. Written as DNA, the CDR3 is TGTGCCAGCGGAATAGGGTTCTTC. This codes for CASGIGFF. Full variable domain (rest looked up from reference TRBV7-9 and TRBJ2-1): DTGVSQNPRHKITKRGQNVTFRCDPISEHNRLYWYRQTLGQGPEFLTYFQNEAQLEKSRLLSDRFSAERPKGSFSTLEIQRTEQGDSAMYLCASGIGFFGPGTRLTVL.

The genes are TRBV6-2 or TRBV6-3 and TRBJ2-7, with unresolved D. Germline V gene data show CDR1 as MNHEY and CDR2 as SVGEGT. Trimming took 0 bases from V and 1 from J, leaving 10 bases between them. The CDR3 is made up of 15 amino acids. The CDR3 coding sequence is TGTGCCAGCAGTTACTCATCACGCAGATCCTACGAGCAGTACGTC. It encodes CASSYSSRRSYEQYV.

This chain joins TRBV27 and TRBJ2-3, with 7 bases fitting TRBD2. Losses at the gene ends were 3 bases for V and 2 bases for J; bases not matched to a gene: 5. Germline loops: CDR1 MNHEY, CDR2 SMNVEV (reference sequence). The CDR3 spans 15 residues. CDR3 sequence reads: CASSFQAGITDTQYF. CDR3 coding DNA: TGTGCCAGCAGTTTCCAAGCGGGGATCACAGATACGCAGTATTTT.

This clonotype was counted only a few times. V and J are TRBV4-1 and TRBJ1-5; D is ambiguous. The germline gives CDR1 MGHRA, CDR2 YSYEKL. This CDR3 region has 15 residues. Trimming cost V 1 base and J 2 bases, with 9 bases left between them. The CDR3 DNA reads TGCGCCAGCAGCCAAGGACGGCAGGGCAATCAGCCCCAGCATTTT. As protein: CASSQGRQGNQPQHF.

This clonotype was counted a few times. The rearrangement joins TRBV6-2 or TRBV6-3 to TRBJ1-1; no definite D call. CDR3 length: 13 residues. V was clipped by 2 bases and J by 5 bases, with 9 bases between them. Germline V gene data show CDR1 as MNHEY and CDR2 as SVGEGT. CDR3 sequence reads: CASSYRRVTEAFF. CDR3 nucleotides: TGTGCCAGCAGTTACAGGAGGGTAACTGAAGCTTTCTTT.

The chain employs TRBV2 and TRBJ2-2; D ambiguous. CDR3 length: 15 residues. Trimming left V 2 bases short and J 2 bases short, with 9 bases between. Germline V gives CDR1 SNHLY, CDR2 FYNNEI. For the CDR3, the DNA is TGTGCCAGCAGTGAATACCGGCCTAACACCGGGGAGCTGTTTTTT. Protein product: CASSEYRPNTGELFF.